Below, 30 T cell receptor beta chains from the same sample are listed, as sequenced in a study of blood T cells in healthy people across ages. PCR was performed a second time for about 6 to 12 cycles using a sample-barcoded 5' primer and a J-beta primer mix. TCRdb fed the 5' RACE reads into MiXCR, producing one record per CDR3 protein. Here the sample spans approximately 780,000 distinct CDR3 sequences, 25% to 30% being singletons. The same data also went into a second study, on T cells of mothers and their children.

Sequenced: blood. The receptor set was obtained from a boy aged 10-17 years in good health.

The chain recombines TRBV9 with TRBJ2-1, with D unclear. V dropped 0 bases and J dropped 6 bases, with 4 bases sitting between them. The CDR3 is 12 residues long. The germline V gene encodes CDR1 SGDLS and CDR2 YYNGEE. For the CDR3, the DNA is TGTGCCAGCAGCGTAGCCGCCAATGAGCAGTTCTTC. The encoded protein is CASSVAANEQFF. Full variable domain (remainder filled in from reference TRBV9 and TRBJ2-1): DSGVTQTPKHLITATGQRVTLRCSPRSGDLSVYWYQQSLDQGLQFLIQYYNGEERAKGNILERFSAQQFPDLHSELNLSSLELGDSALYFCASSVAANEQFFGPGTRLTVL.

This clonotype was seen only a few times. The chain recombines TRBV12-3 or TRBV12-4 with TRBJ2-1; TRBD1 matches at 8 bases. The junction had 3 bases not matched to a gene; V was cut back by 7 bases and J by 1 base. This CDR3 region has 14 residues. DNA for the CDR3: TGTGCCAGCACTGGACAGGGATCCTACAATGAGCAGTTCTTC. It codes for CASTGQGSYNEQFF.

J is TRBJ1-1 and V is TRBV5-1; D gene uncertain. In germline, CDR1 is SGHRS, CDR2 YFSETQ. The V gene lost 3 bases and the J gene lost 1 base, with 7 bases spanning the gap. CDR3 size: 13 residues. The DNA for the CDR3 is TGCGCCAGCAGCTCCATGACGAACACTGAAGCTTTCTTT. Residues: CASSSMTNTEAFF.

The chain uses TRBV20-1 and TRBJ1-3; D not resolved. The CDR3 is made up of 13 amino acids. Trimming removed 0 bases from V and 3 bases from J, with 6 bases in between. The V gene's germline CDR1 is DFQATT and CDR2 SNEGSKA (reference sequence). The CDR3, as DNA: TGCAGTGCTAGAGATCACAGTGGAAACACCATATATTTT. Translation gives CSARDHSGNTIYF.

DNA of the CDR3: TGTGCCAGCAGTCCGAACAGGGCCCGGAATGAAAAACTGTTTTTT. Its protein is CASSPNRARNEKLFF. The chain has TRBV3-1 and TRBJ1-4, with D possibly being TRBD1 (6 bases). In germline, CDR1 is LGHDT, CDR2 YNNKEL (reference sequence). Trimming cost V 6 bases and J 5 bases, with 16 bases left between them. This CDR3 is built from 15 residues. The whole variable domain, remainder taken from reference TRBV3-1 and TRBJ1-4, is DTAVSQTPKYLVTQMGNDKSIKCEQNLGHDTMYWYKQDSKKFLKIMFSYNNKELIINETVPNRFSPKSPDKAHLNLHINSLELGDSAVYFCASSPNRARNEKLFFGSGTQLSVL.

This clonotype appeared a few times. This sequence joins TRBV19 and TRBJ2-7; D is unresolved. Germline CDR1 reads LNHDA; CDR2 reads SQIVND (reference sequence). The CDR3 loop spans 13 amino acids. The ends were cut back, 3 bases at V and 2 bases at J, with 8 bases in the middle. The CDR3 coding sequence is TGTGCCAGTAGTATGGAGATAACCTACGAGCAGTACTTC. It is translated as CASSMEITYEQYF.

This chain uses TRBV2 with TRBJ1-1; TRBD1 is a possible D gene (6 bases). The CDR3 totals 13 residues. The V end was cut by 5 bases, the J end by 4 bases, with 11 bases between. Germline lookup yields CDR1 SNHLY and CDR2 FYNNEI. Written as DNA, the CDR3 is TGTGCCAGCAGTCCGGGGGCGAGCACTGAAGCTTTCTTT. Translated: CASSPGASTEAFF. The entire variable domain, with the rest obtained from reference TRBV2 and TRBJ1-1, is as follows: EPEVTQTPSHQVTQMGQEVILRCVPISNHLYFYWYRQILGQKVEFLVSFYNNEISEKSEIFDDQFSVERPDGSNFTLKIRSTKLEDSAMYFCASSPGASTEAFFGQGTRLTVV.

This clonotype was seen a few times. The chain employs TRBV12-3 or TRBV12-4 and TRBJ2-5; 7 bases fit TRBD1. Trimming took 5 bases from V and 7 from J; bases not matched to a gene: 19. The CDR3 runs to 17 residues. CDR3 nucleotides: TGTGCCAGCAGTCCGGATGCGCGACAGGGTATAGGGGTGACCCAGTACTTC. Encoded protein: CASSPDARQGIGVTQYF.

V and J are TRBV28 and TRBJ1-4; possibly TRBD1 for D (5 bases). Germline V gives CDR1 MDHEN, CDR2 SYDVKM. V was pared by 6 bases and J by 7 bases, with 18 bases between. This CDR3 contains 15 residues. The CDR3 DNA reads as TGTGCCAGCAGCCCCCCGGGGGGACGGGGTGAAAAACTGTTTTTT. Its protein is CASSPPGGRGEKLFF. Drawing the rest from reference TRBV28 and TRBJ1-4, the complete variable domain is DVKVTQSSRYLVKRTGEKVFLECVQDMDHENMFWYRQDPGLGLRLIYFSYDVKMKEKGDIPEGYSVSREKKERFSLILESASTNQTSMYLCASSPPGGRGEKLFFGSGTQLSVL.

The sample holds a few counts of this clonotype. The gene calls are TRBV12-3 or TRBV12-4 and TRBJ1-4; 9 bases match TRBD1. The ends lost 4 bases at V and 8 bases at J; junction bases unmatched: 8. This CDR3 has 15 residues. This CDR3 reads CASSSGDRADEKLFF. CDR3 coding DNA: TGTGCCAGCAGTTCGGGGGACAGGGCTGACGAAAAACTGTTTTTT.

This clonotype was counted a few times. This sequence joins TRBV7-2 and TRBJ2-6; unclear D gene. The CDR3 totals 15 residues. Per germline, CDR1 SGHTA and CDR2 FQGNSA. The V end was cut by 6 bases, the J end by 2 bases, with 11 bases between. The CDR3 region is CASSFGDAGANVLTF. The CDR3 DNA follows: TGTGCCAGCAGTTTCGGAGATGCTGGGGCCAACGTCCTGACTTTC.

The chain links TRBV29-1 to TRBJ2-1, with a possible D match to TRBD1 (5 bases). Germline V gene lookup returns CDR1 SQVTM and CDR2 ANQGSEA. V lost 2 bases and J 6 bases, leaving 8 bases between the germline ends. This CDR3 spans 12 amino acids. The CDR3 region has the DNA TGCAGCGTTGAAACAACAGGCAATGAGCAGTTCTTC. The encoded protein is CSVETTGNEQFF.

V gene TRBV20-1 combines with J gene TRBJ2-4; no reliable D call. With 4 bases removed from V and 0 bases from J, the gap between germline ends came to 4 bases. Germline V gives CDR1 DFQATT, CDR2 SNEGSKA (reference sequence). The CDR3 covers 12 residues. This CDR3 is CSAIRAKNIQYF. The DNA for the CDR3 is TGCAGTGCTATCAGAGCCAAAAACATTCAGTACTTC.

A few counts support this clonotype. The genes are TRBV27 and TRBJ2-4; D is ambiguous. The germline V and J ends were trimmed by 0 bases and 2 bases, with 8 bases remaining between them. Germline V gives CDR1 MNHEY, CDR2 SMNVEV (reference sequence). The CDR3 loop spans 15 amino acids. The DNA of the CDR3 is TGTGCCAGCAGTTTATCGAGTCTCCCCAAAAACATTCAGTACTTC. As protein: CASSLSSLPKNIQYF.

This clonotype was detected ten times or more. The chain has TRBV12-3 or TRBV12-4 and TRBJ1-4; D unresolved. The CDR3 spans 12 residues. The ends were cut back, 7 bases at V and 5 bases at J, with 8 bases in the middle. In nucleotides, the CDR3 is TGTGCCAGCAAACTAGGGAATGAAAAACTGTTTTTT. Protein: CASKLGNEKLFF.

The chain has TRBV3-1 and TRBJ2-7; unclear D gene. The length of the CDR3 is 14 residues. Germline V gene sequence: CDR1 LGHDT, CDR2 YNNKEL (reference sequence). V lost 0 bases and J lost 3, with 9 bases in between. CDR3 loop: CASSQEWADYEQYF. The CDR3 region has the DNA TGTGCCAGCAGCCAAGAATGGGCAGACTACGAGCAGTACTTC.

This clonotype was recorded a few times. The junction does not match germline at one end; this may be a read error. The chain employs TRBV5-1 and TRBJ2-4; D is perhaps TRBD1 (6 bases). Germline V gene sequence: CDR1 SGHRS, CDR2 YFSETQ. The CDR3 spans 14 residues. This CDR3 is CASSLAPTGNIRYF. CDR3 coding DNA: TGCGCCAGCAGCTTGGCGCCGACAGGAAACATTCGGTACTTC.

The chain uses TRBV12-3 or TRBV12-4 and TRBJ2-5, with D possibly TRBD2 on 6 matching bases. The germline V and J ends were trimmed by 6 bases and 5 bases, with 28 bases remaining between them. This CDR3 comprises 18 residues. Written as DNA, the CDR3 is TGTGCCAGCAGCAGCTATGGGAGGAGGTCTCCCCAGAGGGAGACCCAGTACTTC. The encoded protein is CASSSYGRRSPQRETQYF.

CDR3 in DNA: TGTGCCAGACCACTTCAGGGGGCTGGACAGCCCCAGCATTTT. This codes for CARPLQGAGQPQHF. The rearrangement joins TRBV21-1 to TRBJ1-5; the table's D call of TRBD1 was not tested on the DNA. TRBV21-1 represents a pseudogene. The CDR3 is 14 amino acids.

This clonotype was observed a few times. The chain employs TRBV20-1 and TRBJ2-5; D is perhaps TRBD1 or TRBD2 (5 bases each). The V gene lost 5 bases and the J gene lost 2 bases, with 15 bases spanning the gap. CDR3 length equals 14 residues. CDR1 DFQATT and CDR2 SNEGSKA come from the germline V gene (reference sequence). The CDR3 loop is CSARDRVTQETQYF. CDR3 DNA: TGCAGTGCTCGGGACCGCGTTACACAAGAGACCCAGTACTTC.

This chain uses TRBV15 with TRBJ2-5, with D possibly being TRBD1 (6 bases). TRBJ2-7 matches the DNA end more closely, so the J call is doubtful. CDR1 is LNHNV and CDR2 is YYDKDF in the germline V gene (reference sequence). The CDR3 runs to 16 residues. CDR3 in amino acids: CATSPHGTTGSVEQYF. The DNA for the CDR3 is TGTGCCACCAGCCCCCATGGAACGACAGGTAGTGTCGAGCAGTACTTC.

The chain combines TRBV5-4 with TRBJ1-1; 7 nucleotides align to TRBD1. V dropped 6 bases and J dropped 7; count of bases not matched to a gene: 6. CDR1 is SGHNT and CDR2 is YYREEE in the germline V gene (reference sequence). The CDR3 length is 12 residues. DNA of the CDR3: TGTGCCAGCACCAAACAGGGGTTTGAAGCTTTCTTT. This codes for CASTKQGFEAFF.

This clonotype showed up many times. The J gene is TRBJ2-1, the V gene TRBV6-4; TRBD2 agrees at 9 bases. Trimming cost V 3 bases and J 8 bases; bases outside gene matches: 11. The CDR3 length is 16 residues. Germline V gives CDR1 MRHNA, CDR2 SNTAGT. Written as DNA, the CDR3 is TGTGCCAGCAGTGAGTCCACTAGCGGGCCCGTCGATGAGCAGTTCTTC. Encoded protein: CASSESTSGPVDEQFF.

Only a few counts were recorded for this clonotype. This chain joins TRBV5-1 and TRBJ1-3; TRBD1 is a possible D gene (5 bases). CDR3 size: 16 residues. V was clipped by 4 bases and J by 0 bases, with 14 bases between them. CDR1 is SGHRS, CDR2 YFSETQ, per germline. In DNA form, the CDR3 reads TGCGCCAGCAGCGTATCGACAGTGATCTCTGGAAACACCATATATTTT. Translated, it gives CASSVSTVISGNTIYF.

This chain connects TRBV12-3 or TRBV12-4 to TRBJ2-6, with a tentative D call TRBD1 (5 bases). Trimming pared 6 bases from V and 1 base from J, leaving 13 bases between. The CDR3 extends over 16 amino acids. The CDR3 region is CASSLPGHSGANVLTF. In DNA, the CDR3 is TGTGCCAGCAGCCTCCCTGGACATTCTGGGGCCAACGTCCTGACTTTC.

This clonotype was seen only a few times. CDR3 sequence reads: CASMSSYEQYF. The CDR3 nucleotides read TGTGCCAGCATGAGCTCCTACGAGCAGTACTTC. The rearrangement uses TRBV27 and TRBJ2-5; D is undetermined. The end of the DNA is better explained by TRBJ2-7, so the J call may be wrong. The germline V gene has CDR1 MNHEY and CDR2 SMNVEV (reference sequence). This CDR3 comprises 11 residues.

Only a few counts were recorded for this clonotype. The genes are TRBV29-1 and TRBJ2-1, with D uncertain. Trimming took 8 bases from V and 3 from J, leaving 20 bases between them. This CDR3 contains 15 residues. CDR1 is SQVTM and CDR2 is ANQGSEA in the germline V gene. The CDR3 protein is CSLRLPQKDYNEQFF. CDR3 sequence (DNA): TGCAGCCTTAGATTACCCCAGAAAGACTACAATGAGCAGTTCTTC.

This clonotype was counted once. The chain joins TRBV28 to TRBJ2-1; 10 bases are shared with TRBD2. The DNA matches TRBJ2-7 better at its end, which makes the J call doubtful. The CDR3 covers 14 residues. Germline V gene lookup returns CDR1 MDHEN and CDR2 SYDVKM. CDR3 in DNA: TGTGCCAGCATAAAAGCGGGGGGGCCCTACGAGCAGTACTTC. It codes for CASIKAGGPYEQYF.

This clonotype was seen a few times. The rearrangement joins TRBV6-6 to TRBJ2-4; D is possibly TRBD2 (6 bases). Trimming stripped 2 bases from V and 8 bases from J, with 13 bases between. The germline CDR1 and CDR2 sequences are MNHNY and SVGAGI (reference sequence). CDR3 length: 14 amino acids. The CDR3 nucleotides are TGTGCCAGCAGTTACCCGGGTGGGGAGGACATTCAGTACTTC. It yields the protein CASSYPGGEDIQYF.

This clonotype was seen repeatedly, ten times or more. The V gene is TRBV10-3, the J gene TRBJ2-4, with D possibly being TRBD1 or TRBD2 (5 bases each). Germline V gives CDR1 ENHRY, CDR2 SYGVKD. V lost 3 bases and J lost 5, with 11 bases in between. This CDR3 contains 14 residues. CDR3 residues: CAISDQRGENIQYF. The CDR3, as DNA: TGTGCCATCAGTGACCAGAGGGGTGAAAACATTCAGTACTTC.